This T cell receptor beta chain originates from a study of vaccination effects on CD4 cells after COVID-19. For the study at large: Sampling occurred a median 72 days post second dose, range 14 to 241.

Repertoires were generated with immunoSEQ multiplex PCR, while TCRdb's copy carries only in-frame clones and drops some. Found here are roughly 24,000 clones, 55% to 85% of them singletons; the top ten hold roughly 10%. This CDR3 comprises 11 residues. Looked up from germline, CDR1 is MNHNS and CDR2 is SASEGT. V shed 2 bases and J shed 8 bases, with 4 bases lying between them. After expansion with viral peptide pools in the ViraFEST assay, antigen-specific CD4+ T cells were sequenced. Investigators separated out CD4+ T cells once 9 to 11 days of culture had passed. Participants were given two doses of BNT162b2 or mRNA-1273 vaccine. A density of over 1.5 million PBMC per well was used; these cells were cultured with roughly 10 IU/ml IL-2 and roughly 9.5 ug/ml peptides. Concerning this clone: Its cognate antigen is unknown.

The rearrangement uses TRBV6-1 and TRBJ2-1, with no clear D. This specimen was CD4+ T cells from PBMCs cultured with HCoV-NL63 spike peptides, taken after COVID-19 vaccination. The TCR comes from a human donor who received a COVID-19 vaccine. The CDR3 DNA follows: TGTGCCAGCAGTGAACGTTATGAGCAGTTCTTC. Its protein is CASSERYEQFF.